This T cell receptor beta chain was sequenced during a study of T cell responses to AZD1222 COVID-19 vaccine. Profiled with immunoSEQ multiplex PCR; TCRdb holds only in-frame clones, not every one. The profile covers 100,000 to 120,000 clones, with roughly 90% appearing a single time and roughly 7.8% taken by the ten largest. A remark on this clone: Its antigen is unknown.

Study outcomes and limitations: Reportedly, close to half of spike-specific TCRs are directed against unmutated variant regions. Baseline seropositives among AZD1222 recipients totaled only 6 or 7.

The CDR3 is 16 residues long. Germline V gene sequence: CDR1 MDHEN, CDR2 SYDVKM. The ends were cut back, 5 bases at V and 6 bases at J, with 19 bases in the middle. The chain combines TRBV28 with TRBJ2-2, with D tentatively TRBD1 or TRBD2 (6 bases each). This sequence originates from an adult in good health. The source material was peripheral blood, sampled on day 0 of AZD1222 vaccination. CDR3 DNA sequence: TGTGCCAGCAGTACCCCAGGACAGAGGAGGGCCGGGGAGCTGTTTTTT. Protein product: CASSTPGQRRAGELFF.